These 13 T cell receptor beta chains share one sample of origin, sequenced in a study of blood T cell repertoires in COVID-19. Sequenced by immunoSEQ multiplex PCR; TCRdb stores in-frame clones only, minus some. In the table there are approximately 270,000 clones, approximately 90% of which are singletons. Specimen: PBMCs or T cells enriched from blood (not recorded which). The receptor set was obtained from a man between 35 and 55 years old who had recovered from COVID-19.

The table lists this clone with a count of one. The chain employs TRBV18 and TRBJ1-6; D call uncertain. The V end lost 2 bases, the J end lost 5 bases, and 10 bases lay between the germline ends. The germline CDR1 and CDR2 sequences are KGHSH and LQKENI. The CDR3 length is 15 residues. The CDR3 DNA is TGTGCCAGCTCACCATCTGGCGGAAATAATTCACCCCTCCACTTT. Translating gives CASSPSGGNNSPLHF.

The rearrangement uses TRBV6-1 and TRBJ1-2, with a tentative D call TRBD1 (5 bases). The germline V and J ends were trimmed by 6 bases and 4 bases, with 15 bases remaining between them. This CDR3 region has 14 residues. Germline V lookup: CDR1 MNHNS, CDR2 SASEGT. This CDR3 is CASSQLGQSYGYTF. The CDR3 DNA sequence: TGTGCCAGCAGCCAACTGGGGCAGTCCTATGGCTACACCTTC.

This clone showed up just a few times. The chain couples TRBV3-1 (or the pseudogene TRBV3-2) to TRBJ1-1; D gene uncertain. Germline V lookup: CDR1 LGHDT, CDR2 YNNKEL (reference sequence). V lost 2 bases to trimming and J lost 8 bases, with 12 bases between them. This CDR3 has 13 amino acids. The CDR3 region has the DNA TGTGCCAGCAGCCAAACTCACCTATTGGAAGCTTTCTTT. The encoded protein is CASSQTHLLEAFF.

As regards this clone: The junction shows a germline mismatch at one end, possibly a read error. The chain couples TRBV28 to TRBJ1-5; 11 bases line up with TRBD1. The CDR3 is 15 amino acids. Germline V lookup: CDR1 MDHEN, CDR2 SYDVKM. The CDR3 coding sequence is TGTGCCAGCAGTATATGGACAGGGGGCGCCCAGCCCCAGCATTTT. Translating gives CASSIWTGGAQPQHF.

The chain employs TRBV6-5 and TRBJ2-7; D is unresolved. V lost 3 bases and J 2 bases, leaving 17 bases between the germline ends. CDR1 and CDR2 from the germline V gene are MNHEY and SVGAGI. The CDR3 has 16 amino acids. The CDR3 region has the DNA TGTGCCAGCAGTTATACGTCCGGTGTTTCGACCTACGAGCAGTACTTC. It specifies CASSYTSGVSTYEQYF.

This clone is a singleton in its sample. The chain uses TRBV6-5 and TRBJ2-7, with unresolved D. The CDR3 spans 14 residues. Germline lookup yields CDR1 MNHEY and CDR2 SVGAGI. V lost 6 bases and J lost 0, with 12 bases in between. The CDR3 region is CASSLSHSSYEQYF. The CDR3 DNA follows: TGTGCCAGCAGCCTTAGCCATTCCTCCTACGAGCAGTACTTC.

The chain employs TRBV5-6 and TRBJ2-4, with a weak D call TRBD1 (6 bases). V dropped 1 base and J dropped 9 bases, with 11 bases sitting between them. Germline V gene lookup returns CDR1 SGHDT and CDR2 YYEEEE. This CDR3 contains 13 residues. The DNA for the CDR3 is TGTGCCAGCAGCTTGACAGGGCTCCTCATTCAGTACTTC. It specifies CASSLTGLLIQYF.

CDR3 loop: CATRDRGDSPLHF. Here the CDR3 DNA reads TGTGCCACCCGAGACAGGGGGGATTCACCCCTCCACTTT. V is TRBV15 and J is TRBJ1-6, with 9 bases that match TRBD1. V gave up 8 bases and J gave up 8 bases; unmatched junction bases: 4. This CDR3 spans 13 amino acids. Germline V gene data show CDR1 as LNHNV and CDR2 as YYDKDF (reference sequence).

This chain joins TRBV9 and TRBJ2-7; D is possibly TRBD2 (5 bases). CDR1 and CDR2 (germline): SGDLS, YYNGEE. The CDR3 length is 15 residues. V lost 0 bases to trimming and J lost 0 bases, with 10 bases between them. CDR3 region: CASSVGRGFSYEQYF. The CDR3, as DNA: TGTGCCAGCAGCGTAGGGCGAGGGTTCTCCTACGAGCAGTACTTC.

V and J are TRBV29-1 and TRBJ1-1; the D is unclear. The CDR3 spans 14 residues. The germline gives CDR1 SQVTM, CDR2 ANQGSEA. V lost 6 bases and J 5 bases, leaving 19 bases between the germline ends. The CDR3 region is CSVAAVRGRTEAFF. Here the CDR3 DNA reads TGCAGCGTCGCGGCGGTTCGAGGGCGAACTGAAGCTTTCTTT.

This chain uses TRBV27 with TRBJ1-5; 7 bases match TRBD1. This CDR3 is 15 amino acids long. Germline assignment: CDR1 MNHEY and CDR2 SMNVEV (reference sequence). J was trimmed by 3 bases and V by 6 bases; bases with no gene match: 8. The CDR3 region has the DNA TGTGCCAGCAGCGCGACAGGGCGGGCCAATCAGCCCCAGCATTTT. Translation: CASSATGRANQPQHF.

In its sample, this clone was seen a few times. CDR3 region: CASSWIAEAGNEQFF. The CDR3 region has the DNA TGTGCCAGCAGCTGGATAGCGGAAGCGGGCAATGAGCAGTTCTTC. The chain employs TRBV11-2 and TRBJ2-1; D possibly corresponds to TRBD2 (6 bases). The V end lost 4 bases, the J end lost 6 bases, and 16 bases lay between the germline ends. CDR3 size: 15 residues. Germline CDR1 reads SGHAT; CDR2 reads FQNNGV.

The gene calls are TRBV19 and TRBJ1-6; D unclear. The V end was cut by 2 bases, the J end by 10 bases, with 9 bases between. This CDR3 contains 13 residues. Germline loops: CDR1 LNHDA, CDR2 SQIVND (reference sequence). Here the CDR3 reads CASSIQNRSPLHF. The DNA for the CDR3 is TGTGCCAGTAGTATACAGAACCGATCACCCCTCCACTTT.